These T cell receptor beta chains were read from a single sample in a study of blood T cell repertoires in COVID-19. Sequenced by immunoSEQ multiplex PCR; TCRdb stores in-frame clones only, minus some. This sample has about 230,000 clones, with around 83% found just once. The sequencing sample was made of peripheral blood. The receptors derive from a woman aged 50 to 65 with acute or convalescent COVID-19. CDR3s include the opening cysteine and the closing phenylalanine or tryptophan. D genes are given only for firm matches. Clone size is not always given. Where it is, it says once, few, many or a class for expanded clones.

clone size	V gene	D gene	J gene	CDR3 protein	CDR3 DNA
few	TRBV11-2	TRBD1	TRBJ2-2	CASSFIGRGLSNTGELFF	TGTGCCAGCAGCTTTATTGGCAGGGGGCTTTCGAACACCGGGGAGCTGTTTTTT
once	TRBV7-2	TRBD2	TRBJ2-2	CASSSTSGGASLELFF	TGTGCCAGCAGCTCGACTAGCGGGGGGGCATCGTTGGAGCTGTTTTTT
NA	TRBV6-5	NA	TRBJ2-7	CASGRTGGAEQYF	TGTGCCAGCGGGAGGACAGGCGGTGCCGAGCAGTACTTC
NA	TRBV6-5	TRBD1	TRBJ2-7	CASGRYGTEAYEQYF	TGTGCCAGCGGAAGGTATGGGACAGAAGCCTACGAGCAGTACTTC
NA	TRBV4-1	TRBD1	TRBJ2-5	CASSDRGTETQYF	TGCGCCAGCAGCGACAGGGGTACAGAGACCCAGTACTTC
few	TRBV19	NA	TRBJ2-4	CASSPPLGHLRLNIQYF	TGTGCCAGTAGTCCCCCGCTGGGACACCTTCGACTCAACATTCAGTACTTC
NA	TRBV6-2/TRBV6-3	NA	TRBJ1-2	CASSYSPGVVYGYTF	TGTGCCAGCAGTTACTCGCCAGGGGTGGTCTATGGCTACACCTTC
NA	TRBV18	NA	TRBJ1-2	CASSQNRDSGYTF	TGTGCCAGCTCACAAAACAGGGATAGTGGCTACACCTTC
NA	TRBV28	NA	TRBJ2-7	CASSLGGQLAYEQYF	TGTGCCAGCAGCTTGGGCGGACAGCTGGCCTACGAGCAGTACTTC
NA	TRBV2	NA	TRBJ2-2	CASSDSTGLGELFF	TGTGCCAGCAGTGACTCCACCGGTCTCGGGGAGCTGTTTTTT
NA	TRBV5-1	TRBD2	TRBJ2-7	CASSSTSAYEQYF	TGCGCCAGCAGCTCGACTAGCGCCTACGAGCAGTACTTC
NA	TRBV19	TRBD2	TRBJ2-1	CASMGTSGGANEQFF	TGTGCCAGTATGGGGACTAGCGGGGGGGCAAATGAGCAGTTCTTC
NA	TRBV6-5	NA	TRBJ1-3	CASSPDSDSGNTIYF	TGTGCCAGCAGCCCAGACAGCGACTCTGGAAACACCATATATTTT
NA	TRBV11-2	NA	TRBJ1-2	CASSLDGYGYTF	TGTGCCAGCAGCTTAGACGGGTATGGCTACACCTTC
once	TRBV25-1	TRBD1	TRBJ1-2	CASSEGTGRVYGYTF	TGTGCCAGCAGTGAGGGGACAGGGCGAGTCTATGGCTACACCTTC
NA	TRBV27	NA	TRBJ1-2	CASSQGGYGYTF	TGTGCCAGCAGTCAAGGCGGCTATGGCTACACCTTC
NA	TRBV7-2	TRBD1	TRBJ2-7	CASSMDRFYEQYF	TGTGCCAGCAGCATGGACAGGTTCTACGAGCAGTACTTC
NA	TRBV7-9	NA	TRBJ1-3	CASSSTGSGNTIYF	TGTGCCAGCAGCTCCACAGGGTCTGGAAACACCATATATTTT
NA	TRBV6-5	TRBD1	TRBJ1-2	CASRDRVANYGYTF	TGTGCCAGCAGAGACAGGGTCGCTAACTATGGCTACACCTTC
few	TRBV19	NA	TRBJ2-7	CASSIRDNWEQYF	TGTGCCAGTAGTATAAGGGACAACTGGGAGCAGTACTTC
NA	TRBV19	NA	TRBJ1-1	CASSIGPGTENTEAFF	TGTGCCAGTAGTATAGGTCCTGGGACTGAGAACACTGAAGCTTTCTTT
NA	TRBV6-6	TRBD1	TRBJ2-7	CASSYPETGVEQYF	TGTGCCAGCAGTTACCCCGAGACAGGGGTCGAGCAGTACTTC
NA	TRBV7-2	NA	TRBJ1-3	CASSPDRVSGNTIYF	TGTGCCAGCAGCCCCGACAGAGTCTCTGGAAACACCATATATTTT
NA	TRBV7-9	NA	TRBJ2-1	CASRSLAGSSYNEQFF	TGTGCCAGCAGGTCCTTAGCTGGGAGCTCCTACAATGAGCAGTTCTTC
NA	TRBV6-1	TRBD2	TRBJ2-7	CASSEALAGVTYEQYF	TGTGCCAGCAGTGAAGCGCTAGCGGGGGTGACCTACGAGCAGTACTTC
NA	TRBV7-7	TRBD1	TRBJ2-1	CASSSGQGKYNEQFF	TGTGCTAGCAGCTCTGGACAGGGGAAATACAATGAGCAGTTCTTC
NA	TRBV25-1	TRBD1	TRBJ1-2	CASSERSGTGVYGYTF	TGTGCCAGCAGTGAACGTTCCGGGACAGGGGTCTATGGCTACACCTTC
NA	TRBV5-4	TRBD2	TRBJ2-7	CASSLAGGRAGYEQYF	TGTGCCAGCAGCTTGGCCGGCGGGAGGGCTGGCTACGAGCAGTACTTC
NA	TRBV12-3/TRBV12-4	NA	TRBJ1-1	CASSGNRVGEAFF	TGTGCCAGCAGCGGGAACAGGGTAGGTGAAGCTTTCTTT
NA	TRBV7-9	NA	TRBJ1-1	CASSPRLGTEAFF	TGTGCCAGCAGCCCGAGACTTGGCACTGAAGCTTTCTTT
NA	TRBV28	NA	TRBJ1-4	CATKEGRGEKLFF	TGTGCCACAAAGGAGGGGCGGGGTGAAAAACTGTTTTTT
NA	TRBV29-1	TRBD2	TRBJ2-7	CSVEDRLAGTYEQYF	TGCAGCGTTGAAGATCGGCTAGCGGGGACCTACGAGCAGTACTTC
NA	TRBV6-2/TRBV6-3	NA	TRBJ2-7	CASSDNRHEQYF	TGTGCCAGCAGCGATAACAGGCACGAGCAGTACTTC
NA	TRBV4-1	NA	TRBJ1-4	CASSQDGGLGNEKLFF	TGCGCCAGCAGCCAAGACGGAGGGTTGGGAAATGAAAAACTGTTTTTT
NA	TRBV6-1	NA	TRBJ2-7	CASSDGKGGLPYF	TGTGCCAGCAGTGACGGGAAGGGCGGCTTGCCGTACTTC
NA	TRBV2	NA	TRBJ2-5	CASSEDRQETQYF	TGTGCCAGCAGCGAGGACAGACAAGAGACCCAGTACTTC
NA	TRBV4-1	TRBD2	TRBJ2-7	CARAATGGGEQYF	TGCGCCAGAGCGGCTACGGGAGGCGGCGAGCAGTACTTC
NA	TRBV3-1/TRBV3-2	TRBD2	TRBJ2-5	CASSSRLAGGQETQYF	TGTGCCAGCAGCTCTCGACTAGCGGGGGGACAAGAGACCCAGTACTTC
NA	TRBV19	NA	TRBJ1-3	CASSPRGDPGRITGNTIYF	TGTGCCAGTAGTCCTCGAGGGGACCCAGGGAGGATCACTGGAAACACCATATATTTT
NA	TRBV1	NA	TRBJ2-3	CTSSQDRADADTQYF	TGCACCAGCAGCCAAGACAGGGCGGACGCAGATACGCAGTATTTT
NA	TRBV7-8	TRBD1	TRBJ2-7	CASSWGQGAGTNSYEQYF	TGTGCCAGCAGCTGGGGACAGGGGGCCGGGACTAACTCCTACGAGCAGTACTTC
NA	TRBV11-2	TRBD1	TRBJ2-2	CASSPRTGTTGELFF	TGTGCCAGCAGCCCGAGGACAGGGACCACCGGGGAGCTGTTTTTT
NA	TRBV6-5	NA	TRBJ2-7	CASSIQGTYEQYF	TGTGCCAGCAGTATACAGGGTACCTACGAGCAGTACTTC
NA	TRBV7-7	TRBD1	TRBJ2-5	CASSGGQGSQETQYF	TGTGCCAGCAGCGGAGGACAGGGTAGCCAAGAGACCCAGTACTTC
NA	TRBV27	NA	TRBJ1-2	CASSLGGRVGGYTF	TGTGCCAGCTCCCTGGGGGGGCGGGTTGGTGGCTACACCTTC
NA	TRBV5-4	TRBD1	TRBJ2-1	CASSVTGVVDNEQFF	TGTGCCAGCAGCGTGACAGGGGTAGTCGACAATGAGCAGTTCTTC
NA	TRBV3-1/TRBV3-2	TRBD1	TRBJ2-1	CASSQPRTLRDRGLLDEQFF	TGTGCCAGCAGCCAACCGAGGACTCTCCGGGACAGGGGCCTCCTCGATGAGCAGTTCTTC
NA	TRBV12-2	NA	TRBJ2-5	CASRLGLAGHLQETQYF	TGTGCAAGTCGCTTAGGACTAGCGGGTCACCTACAAGAGACCCAGTACTTC
NA	TRBV5-5	NA	TRBJ1-2	CASSSGFHDTYGYTF	TGTGCCAGCAGCTCGGGGTTCCACGATACCTATGGCTACACCTTC
NA	TRBV4-2	TRBD2	TRBJ2-5	CASSQASGGLQETQYF	TGTGCCAGCAGCCAAGCTAGCGGGGGCCTCCAAGAGACCCAGTACTTC
NA	TRBV6-6	NA	TRBJ1-1	CASSYTRTEAFF	TGTGCCAGCAGTTACACCAGGACAGAAGCTTTCTTT
NA	TRBV24-1	TRBD1	TRBJ2-2	CAIGTGFSVGELFF	TGTGCCATCGGGACAGGGTTTTCCGTCGGGGAGCTGTTTTTT